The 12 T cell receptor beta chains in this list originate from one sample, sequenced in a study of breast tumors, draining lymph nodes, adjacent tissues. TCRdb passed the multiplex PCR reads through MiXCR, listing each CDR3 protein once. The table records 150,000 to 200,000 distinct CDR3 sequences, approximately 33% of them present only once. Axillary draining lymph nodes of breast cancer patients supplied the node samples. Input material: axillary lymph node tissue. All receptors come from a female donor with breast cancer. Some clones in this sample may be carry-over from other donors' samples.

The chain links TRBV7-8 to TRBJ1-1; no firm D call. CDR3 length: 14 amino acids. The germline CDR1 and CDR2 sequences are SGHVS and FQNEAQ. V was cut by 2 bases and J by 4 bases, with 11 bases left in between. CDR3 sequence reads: CASSLRARSTEAFF. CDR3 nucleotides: TGTGCCAGCAGCTTAAGGGCTCGAAGCACTGAAGCTTTCTTT.

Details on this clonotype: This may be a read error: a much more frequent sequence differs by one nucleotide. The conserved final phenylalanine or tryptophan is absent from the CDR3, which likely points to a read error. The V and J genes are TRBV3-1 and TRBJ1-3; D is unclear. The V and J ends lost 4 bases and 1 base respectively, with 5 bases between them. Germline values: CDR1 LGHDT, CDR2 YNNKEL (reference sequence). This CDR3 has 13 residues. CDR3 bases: TGTGCCAGCAGCCGTTTGTCTGGAAACACCATATATTCT. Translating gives CASSRLSGNTIYS.

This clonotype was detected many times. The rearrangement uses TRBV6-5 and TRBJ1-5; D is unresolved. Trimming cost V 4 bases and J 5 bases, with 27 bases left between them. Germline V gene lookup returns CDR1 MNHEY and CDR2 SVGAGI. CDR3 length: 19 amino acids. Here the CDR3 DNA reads TGTGCCAGCAGTTTCCCTACGCGAACGCTCTTGAGTCCGGATCAGCCCCAGCATTTT. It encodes CASSFPTRTLLSPDQPQHF.

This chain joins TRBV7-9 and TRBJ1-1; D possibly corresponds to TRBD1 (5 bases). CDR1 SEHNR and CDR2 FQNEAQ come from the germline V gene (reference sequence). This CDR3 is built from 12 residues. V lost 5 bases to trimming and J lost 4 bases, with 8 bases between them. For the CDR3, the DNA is TGTGCCAGCAGCAACAGGTTCACTGAAGCTTTCTTT. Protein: CASSNRFTEAFF.

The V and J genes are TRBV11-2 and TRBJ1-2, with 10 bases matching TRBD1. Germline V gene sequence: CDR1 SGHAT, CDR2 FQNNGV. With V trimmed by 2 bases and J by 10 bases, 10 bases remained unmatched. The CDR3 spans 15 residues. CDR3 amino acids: CASSLRLRDRGVYTF. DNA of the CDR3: TGTGCCAGCAGCTTACGCCTGAGGGACAGGGGCGTCTACACCTTC.

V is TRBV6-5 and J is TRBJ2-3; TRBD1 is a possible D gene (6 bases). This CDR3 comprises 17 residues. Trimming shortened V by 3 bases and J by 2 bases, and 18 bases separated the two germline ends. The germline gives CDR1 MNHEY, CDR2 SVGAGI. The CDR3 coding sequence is TGTGCCAGCAGTTATCTGGTAGACACAGGGAACACAGATACGCAGTATTTT. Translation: CASSYLVDTGNTDTQYF.

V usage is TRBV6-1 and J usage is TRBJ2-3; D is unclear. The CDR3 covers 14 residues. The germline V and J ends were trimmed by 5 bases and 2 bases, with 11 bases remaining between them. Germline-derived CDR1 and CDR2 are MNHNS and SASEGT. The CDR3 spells CASSQLGITDTQYF. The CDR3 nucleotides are TGTGCCAGCAGTCAATTAGGGATCACAGATACGCAGTATTTT.

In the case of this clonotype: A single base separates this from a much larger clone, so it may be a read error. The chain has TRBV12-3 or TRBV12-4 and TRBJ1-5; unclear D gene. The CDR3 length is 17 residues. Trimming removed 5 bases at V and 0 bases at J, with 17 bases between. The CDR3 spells CASSPRAQSCSNQPQHF. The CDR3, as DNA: TGTGCCAGCAGTCCTAGGGCCCAGAGCTGTAGCAATCAGCCCCAGCATTTT.

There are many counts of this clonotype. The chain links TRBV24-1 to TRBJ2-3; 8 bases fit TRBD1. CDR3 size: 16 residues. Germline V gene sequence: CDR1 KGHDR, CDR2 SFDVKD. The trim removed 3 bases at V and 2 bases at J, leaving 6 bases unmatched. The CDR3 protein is CATSDLTGGVTDTQYF. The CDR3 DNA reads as TGTGCCACCAGTGATCTCACAGGGGGAGTCACAGATACGCAGTATTTT.

The CDR3 DNA reads TGTGCCAGCAGCTCCCTGGACGGGACGGACTACGAGCAGTACTTC. Its protein is CASSSLDGTDYEQYF. This rearrangement joins TRBV7-9 to TRBJ2-7, with D possibly called TRBD1 or TRBD2 (5 bases each). The CDR3 length is 15 residues. The germline CDR1 and CDR2 sequences are SEHNR and FQNEAQ (reference sequence). With 4 bases removed from V and 3 bases from J, the gap between germline ends came to 16 bases.

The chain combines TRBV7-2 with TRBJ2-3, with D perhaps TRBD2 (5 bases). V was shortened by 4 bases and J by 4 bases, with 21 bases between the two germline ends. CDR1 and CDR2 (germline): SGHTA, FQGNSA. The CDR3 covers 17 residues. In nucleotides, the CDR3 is TGTGCCAGCAGCTCCCGCCGACTATGGAGCTGGGCAGATACGCAGTATTTT. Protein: CASSSRRLWSWADTQYF.

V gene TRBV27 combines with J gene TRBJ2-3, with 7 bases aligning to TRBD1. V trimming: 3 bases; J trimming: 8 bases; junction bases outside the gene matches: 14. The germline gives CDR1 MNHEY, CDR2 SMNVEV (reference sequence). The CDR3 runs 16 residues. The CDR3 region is CASSFITDRPRATQYF. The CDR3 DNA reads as TGTGCCAGCAGTTTCATAACGGACAGGCCCAGGGCTACGCAGTATTTT.